The 28 T cell receptor beta chains given below trace back to one sample, sequenced in a study of T cell repertoires in cytomegalovirus infection. Via MiXCR, TCRdb re-called the reads, giving one row per CDR3 protein. Altogether about half a million distinct CDR3 sequences are present, 30% to 35% being singletons, with the ten largest covering roughly 15%. No antigen has been identified for these receptors. The material sequenced was cultured PBMCs, taken from culture after CMV antigen stimulation. The receptors were sampled from a human donor in good health (CMV status not recorded). Some clones in this sample may be carry-over from other donors' samples.

The rearrangement uses TRBV7-2 and TRBJ2-5, with D perhaps matching TRBD1 or TRBD2 (5 bases each). Germline V gene sequence: CDR1 SGHTA, CDR2 FQGNSA. V was cut by 5 bases and J by 4 bases, with 14 bases left in between. This CDR3 is built from 14 residues. CDR3 loop: CASSRVGAGETQYF. The CDR3 DNA reads as TGTGCCAGCAGCAGGGTAGGGGCGGGAGAGACCCAGTACTTC.

The chain employs TRBV11-2 and TRBJ2-7; the D gene is possibly TRBD1 (5 bases). Trimming left V 4 bases short and J 3 bases short, with 10 bases between. The germline V gene has CDR1 SGHAT and CDR2 FQNNGV. CDR3 length: 13 residues. The CDR3 region is CASSSTQGYEQYV. CDR3 sequence (DNA): TGTGCCAGCAGCTCCACCCAGGGCTACGAGCAGTACGTC.

Only a few counts were recorded for this clonotype. The chain is built from TRBV19 and TRBJ2-7; D is tentatively TRBD1 or TRBD2 (7 bases each). V gave up 8 bases and J gave up 3 bases, with 14 bases separating them. CDR3 length: 13 residues. Germline loops: CDR1 LNHDA, CDR2 SQIVND (reference sequence). In nucleotides, the CDR3 is TGTGCCAGTCGGGGGGACAGTTTCTACGAGCAGTACTTC. Protein product: CASRGDSFYEQYF.

This sequence joins TRBV6-2 or TRBV6-3 and TRBJ2-4; no firm D call. Germline V lookup: CDR1 MNHEY, CDR2 SVGEGT. This CDR3 contains 12 residues. V lost 7 bases to trimming and J lost 6 bases, with 10 bases between them. The CDR3 region is CASNPGGNIQYF. The CDR3 DNA is TGTGCCAGCAACCCAGGCGGAAACATTCAGTACTTC.

This chain links TRBV7-2 with TRBJ2-5, with 11 bases that match TRBD2. Germline lookup yields CDR1 SGHTA and CDR2 FQGNSA. This CDR3 is built from 14 residues. Trimming cost V 8 bases and J 5 bases; bases outside gene matches: 7. The CDR3 DNA sequence: TGTGCCAGCGCGATAGCGGGAGGGTGGGAGACCCAGTACTTC. This translates into CASAIAGGWETQYF.

CDR3 bases: TGTGCCAGCAGCACCGGAGGGGGGTTCGGCTACACCTTC. This codes for CASSTGGGFGYTF. The chain joins TRBV7-2 to TRBJ1-2, with D maybe TRBD1 (6 bases). V was cut by 5 bases and J by 8 bases, with 15 bases left in between. Germline V gene data show CDR1 as SGHTA and CDR2 as FQGNSA. This CDR3 region has 13 residues. Using reference TRBV7-2 and TRBJ1-2 for the parts outside the CDR3, the full variable domain is GAGVSQSPSNKVTEKGKDVELRCDPISGHTALYWYRQSLGQGLEFLIYFQGNSAPDKSGLPSDRFSAERTGGSVSTLTIQRTQQEDSAVYLCASSTGGGFGYTFGSGTRLTVV.

The chain employs TRBV19 and TRBJ2-5, with D unresolved. CDR3 length equals 14 residues. Between the trimmed V and J ends, which lost 7 bases and 0 bases, there was a span of 12 bases. The germline gives CDR1 LNHDA, CDR2 SQIVND (reference sequence). The CDR3 region has the DNA TGTGCCAGTACCGACGTGTCGGACCAAGAGACCCAGTACTTC. Translation gives CASTDVSDQETQYF.

This clonotype was counted between two and nine times. Compared with germline, one end of the junction differs, possibly owing to a read error. V usage is TRBV27 and J usage is TRBJ2-1, with 13 bases fitting TRBD2. This CDR3 comprises 16 residues. The V gene's germline CDR1 is MNHEY and CDR2 SMNVEV (reference sequence). CDR3 coding DNA: TGTGCCAGCAGCCGACTAGCGGGAGGCTCCCACAATGAGCAGTTCTTC. Translating gives CASSRLAGGSHNEQFF.

This clonotype was seen a few times. The CDR3 bases are TGTGCCAGCAGCTCCGGGGTGTACCAAGAGACCCAGTACTTC. This translates into CASSSGVYQETQYF. The chain is built from TRBV7-9 and TRBJ2-5, with a weak D call TRBD2 (5 bases). The V and J ends lost 4 bases and 0 bases respectively, with 9 bases between them. CDR1 and CDR2 (germline): SEHNR, FQNEAQ (reference sequence). This CDR3 spans 14 amino acids.

This clonotype was recorded a few times. This chain uses TRBV12-3 or TRBV12-4 with TRBJ2-2, with 10 bases fitting TRBD2. The CDR3 has 16 amino acids. Trimming took 5 bases from V and 4 from J; bases not matched to a gene: 7. Written as DNA, the CDR3 is TGTGCCAGCAGTCTGGGACTAGCGATACGCACCGGGGAGCTGTTTTTT. It encodes CASSLGLAIRTGELFF.

This clonotype was found many times. V is TRBV7-2 and J is TRBJ2-2; D uncertain. CDR3 length: 16 residues. Trimming shortened V by 5 bases and J by 0 bases, and 13 bases separated the two germline ends. CDR1 and CDR2 from the germline V gene are SGHTA and FQGNSA. The CDR3 DNA is TGTGCCAGCAGCCCCCTGCGGCTCGCGAACACCGGGGAGCTGTTTTTT. It yields the protein CASSPLRLANTGELFF.

The CDR3 sequence is CASSRGLRDGEQYV. CDR3 sequence (DNA): TGTGCCAGCAGCCGGGGACTCCGGGATGGTGAGCAGTACGTC. J is TRBJ2-7 and V is TRBV7-9, with D perhaps matching TRBD2 (6 bases). CDR3 size: 14 residues. Germline lookup yields CDR1 SEHNR and CDR2 FQNEAQ (reference sequence). The V gene lost 5 bases and the J gene lost 7 bases, with 18 bases spanning the gap.

The chain links TRBV27 to TRBJ2-2; 12 bases line up with TRBD2. The length of the CDR3 is 16 residues. The V gene end was trimmed by 7 bases and the J gene end by 2 bases; junction bases not matched to a gene: 5. Germline V gene data show CDR1 as MNHEY and CDR2 as SMNVEV (reference sequence). In DNA, the CDR3 is TGTGCCAGCACCCTACTAGCGGGAGGAAACACCGGGGAGCTGTTTTTT. It specifies CASTLLAGGNTGELFF.

This clonotype turned up a few times. The chain is built from TRBV7-2 and TRBJ2-7, with D possibly called TRBD1 or TRBD2 (5 bases each). V was pared by 4 bases and J by 2 bases, with 18 bases between. CDR3 length: 16 amino acids. CDR1 is SGHTA and CDR2 is FQGNSA in the germline V gene. The CDR3 loop is CASSSWPGPRPYEQYF. DNA of the CDR3: TGTGCCAGCAGCTCATGGCCGGGACCGAGGCCCTACGAGCAGTACTTC.

V is TRBV7-2 and J is TRBJ2-5; maybe TRBD1 (5 bases). The V gene lost 4 bases and the J gene lost 2 bases, with 17 bases spanning the gap. The CDR3 has 16 amino acids. Germline assignment: CDR1 SGHTA and CDR2 FQGNSA. The CDR3 loop is CASSSLGAGIQETQYF. The CDR3 DNA reads as TGTGCCAGCAGCTCCCTAGGGGCAGGAATACAAGAGACCCAGTACTTC.

V usage is TRBV6-2 or TRBV6-3 and J usage is TRBJ2-2; TRBD2 matches at 9 bases. CDR3 length: 15 amino acids. CDR1 is MNHEY and CDR2 is SVGEGT in the germline V gene. V gave up 7 bases and J gave up 1 base; unmatched junction bases: 4. The CDR3 region has the DNA TGTGCCAGCACCCGACTAGCGGAGAACACCGGGGAGCTGTTTTTT. This encodes CASTRLAENTGELFF.

This chain joins TRBV11-2 and TRBJ2-1; possibly TRBD2 for D (5 bases). This CDR3 has 12 residues. V lost 1 base to trimming and J lost 8 bases, with 6 bases between them. The germline CDR1 and CDR2 sequences are SGHAT and FQNNGV. As DNA, the CDR3 is TGTGCCAGCAGCTTAGTGAGGGATGAGCAGTTCTTC. This translates into CASSLVRDEQFF.

The V gene is TRBV5-6, the J gene TRBJ2-5, with D perhaps matching TRBD1 or TRBD2 (5 bases each). The CDR3 extends over 15 amino acids. With 1 base removed from V and 2 bases from J, the gap between germline ends came to 12 bases. The germline CDR1 and CDR2 sequences are SGHDT and YYEEEE. The CDR3 protein is CASSLMGRAQETQYF. The DNA for the CDR3 is TGTGCCAGCAGCTTGATGGGACGTGCTCAAGAGACCCAGTACTTC.

The CDR3 loop reads CASSLAGADYGYTF. The CDR3 coding sequence is TGTGCCAGCAGCTTGGCAGGAGCCGACTATGGCTACACCTTC. The rearrangement uses TRBV11-2 and TRBJ1-2; D is unresolved. The germline V gene encodes CDR1 SGHAT and CDR2 FQNNGV. V was clipped by 3 bases and J by 3 bases, with 11 bases between them. This CDR3 spans 14 amino acids.

The chain couples TRBV6-2 or TRBV6-3 to TRBJ1-1; 7 bases map to TRBD1. Germline lookup yields CDR1 MNHEY and CDR2 SVGEGT. CDR3 length: 14 residues. V trimming: 7 bases; J trimming: 0 bases; junction bases outside the gene matches: 5. The CDR3 reads CASTPDRVNTEAFF. The DNA for the CDR3 is TGTGCCAGCACTCCAGACAGGGTGAACACTGAAGCTTTCTTT.

This clonotype was found a few times. The chain has TRBV24-1 and TRBJ2-1, with D unresolved. V was cut by 1 base and J by 8 bases, with 5 bases left in between. Germline loops: CDR1 KGHDR, CDR2 SFDVKD. The CDR3 consists of 12 residues. CDR3 region: CATSDFRDEQFF. CDR3 DNA sequence: TGTGCCACCAGTGATTTTAGGGATGAGCAGTTCTTC.

There are a few counts of this clonotype. J is TRBJ1-5 and V is TRBV12-3 or TRBV12-4; a weak D match, TRBD1 (6 bases). The CDR3 covers 14 residues. The V and J ends lost 5 bases and 6 bases respectively, with 14 bases between them. The DNA of the CDR3 is TGTGCCAGCAGTCGGCAGGGGTTAGGTCAGCCCCAGCATTTT. Protein: CASSRQGLGQPQHF.

The chain employs TRBV7-6 and TRBJ2-7, with a weak D call TRBD2 (5 bases). CDR3 length: 14 amino acids. Trimming left V 5 bases short and J 4 bases short, with 15 bases between. CDR1 SGHVS and CDR2 FNYEAQ come from the germline V gene. CDR3 protein: CASSLGGLKYEQYV. The CDR3 region has the DNA TGTGCCAGCAGCCTCGGAGGCTTAAAATACGAGCAGTACGTC.

This clonotype was seen a few times. The V and J genes are TRBV5-4 and TRBJ2-3; either TRBD1 or TRBD2 may supply D (5 bases each). Trimming cost V 3 bases and J 0 bases, with 17 bases left between them. The germline CDR1 and CDR2 sequences are SGHNT and YYREEE (reference sequence). There are 17 residues in the CDR3. CDR3 in DNA: TGTGCCAGCAGCTCCCCCGGGGCCCCGGGGAGCACAGATACGCAGTATTTT. This translates into CASSSPGAPGSTDTQYF.

The chain employs TRBV6-2 or TRBV6-3 and TRBJ2-7; unclear D gene. Germline V gives CDR1 MNHEY, CDR2 SVGEGT. This CDR3 is 11 amino acids long. V gave up 4 bases and J gave up 3 bases, with 4 bases separating them. DNA of the CDR3: TGTGCCAGCAGTTCCTTCTACGAGCAGTACGTC. Translation gives CASSSFYEQYV.

A few counts support this clonotype. The CDR3 spells CASSFYGGSYNEQFF. CDR3 DNA: TGTGCCAGCAGTTTCTACGGGGGATCCTACAATGAGCAGTTCTTC. The gene calls are TRBV12-3 or TRBV12-4 and TRBJ2-1, with D tentatively TRBD2 (6 bases). Trimming removed 3 bases at V and 1 base at J, with 10 bases between. This CDR3 has 15 amino acids.

This clonotype came up a few times. This chain links TRBV19 with TRBJ1-1; D might be TRBD1 (5 bases). This CDR3 has 17 amino acids. V shed 5 bases and J shed 0 bases, with 19 bases lying between them. Per germline, CDR1 LNHDA and CDR2 SQIVND (reference sequence). CDR3 amino acids: CASSAPPWGTMNTEAFF. CDR3 DNA sequence: TGTGCCAGTAGTGCCCCTCCTTGGGGGACTATGAACACTGAAGCTTTCTTT.

This clonotype was seen ten or more times. The chain couples TRBV7-2 to TRBJ2-7; no firm D call. V was trimmed by 1 base and J by 0 bases, leaving 22 bases between them. This CDR3 is 19 amino acids long. Germline V gene data show CDR1 as SGHTA and CDR2 as FQGNSA. The CDR3 bases are TGTGCCAGCAGCTTAGGTCCAGTCTGGGCACAGACCGACTCCTACGAGCAGTACTTC. The encoded protein is CASSLGPVWAQTDSYEQYF.